A single sample gave rise to the 10 T cell receptor beta chains below, sequenced in a study of T-cell reconstitution after alpha-beta-depleted transplantation in children. A TCRbeta library incorporating unique molecular identifiers was prepared. Via MiXCR, TCRdb re-called the PCR reads, giving one row per CDR3 protein. The sample contains hundreds of thousands of distinct CDR3 sequences, 16% of which appear only once. Sample: PBMCs from the stem cell graft donor, taken from the stem cell graft. The receptor source for this set is a human donor who donated a stem cell graft to a child with acute myeloid leukemia.

The chain recombines TRBV7-3 with TRBJ2-3, with D uncertain. CDR3 length equals 16 residues. Germline V gene lookup returns CDR1 SGHTA and CDR2 FQGTGA. V dropped 1 base and J dropped 2 bases, with 13 bases sitting between them. The DNA of the CDR3 is TGTGCCAGCAGCTTAAACGGTCCCCAGCTCACAGATACGCAGTATTTT. Its translation: CASSLNGPQLTDTQYF.

This clonotype was picked up many times. The V gene is TRBV30, the J gene TRBJ1-2; D is uncertain. Germline V gene data show CDR1 as GTSNPN and CDR2 as SVGIG (reference sequence). V dropped 4 bases and J dropped 1 base, with 4 bases sitting between them. The CDR3 length is 11 residues. CDR3 loop: CAWNSNYGYTF. CDR3 nucleotides: TGTGCCTGGAACAGTAACTATGGCTACACCTTC.

This clonotype was seen at least ten times. The V and J genes are TRBV20-1 and TRBJ2-3; 7 positions agree with TRBD1. V was clipped by 3 bases and J by 2 bases; unmatched bases: 5. The CDR3 sequence is 14 residues long. Germline V CDR1 and CDR2: DFQATT, SNEGSKA (reference sequence). The CDR3 DNA reads TGCAGTGCTAGCCGGGACAGCTACACAGATACGCAGTATTTT. It specifies CSASRDSYTDTQYF.

This clonotype appeared many times. CDR3 nucleotides: TGTGCCACCAGTCCTGGCGGACAGCCGTCAAACACCATATATTTT. It yields the protein CATSPGGQPSNTIYF. The rearrangement joins TRBV15 to TRBJ1-3; D possibly corresponds to TRBD1 (6 bases). Per the germline V gene, CDR1 is LNHNV and CDR2 is YYDKDF (reference sequence). V lost 6 bases, J lost 6 bases, and 18 bases lay in between. CDR3 length: 15 amino acids.

This clonotype came up many times. The chain combines TRBV20-1 with TRBJ1-2; D gene unclear. V was cut by 3 bases and J by 5 bases, with 4 bases left in between. Per the germline V gene, CDR1 is DFQATT and CDR2 is SNEGSKA (reference sequence). The CDR3 is made up of 10 amino acids. CDR3 protein: CSASGYGYTF. CDR3 nucleotide sequence: TGCAGTGCTAGCGGATATGGCTACACCTTC.

This clonotype appeared a few times. The CDR3 reads CASSPSPGNGAEAFF. The DNA for the CDR3 is TGTGCCAGCAGCCCCAGTCCAGGAAATGGGGCTGAAGCTTTCTTT. The chain joins TRBV7-9 to TRBJ1-1, with D hard to call. The V and J ends lost 5 bases and 6 bases respectively, with 19 bases between them. The length of the CDR3 is 15 residues. In germline, CDR1 is SEHNR, CDR2 FQNEAQ (reference sequence).

The rearrangement links TRBV9 to TRBJ2-3; TRBD2 aligns across 10 bases. The J segment lost 3 bases and the V segment lost 5 bases, leaving 12 bases of the junction unmatched. The CDR3 contains 17 residues. CDR1 is SGDLS, CDR2 YYNGEE, per germline. The CDR3 region is CASSKAPSGGGTDTQYF. CDR3 sequence (DNA): TGTGCCAGCAGTAAGGCTCCCAGCGGGGGGGGGACAGATACGCAGTATTTT.

This clonotype was counted many times. Written as DNA, the CDR3 is TGTGCCAGCAGCTTAGAGGGAGTTGGGGAGCAGTACGTC. Amino acids: CASSLEGVGEQYV. The V and J genes are TRBV11-2 and TRBJ2-7, with D possibly TRBD2 on 5 matching bases. Per germline, CDR1 SGHAT and CDR2 FQNNGV. V was trimmed by 0 bases and J by 7 bases, leaving 10 bases between them. There are 13 residues in the CDR3.

This clonotype has ten or more counts. The rearrangement joins TRBV20-1 to TRBJ2-1, with D possibly being TRBD1 (5 bases). Germline CDR1 is DFQATT and CDR2 is SNEGSKA (reference sequence). The CDR3 has 15 amino acids. V dropped 1 base and J dropped 0 bases, with 10 bases sitting between them. The CDR3 DNA reads as TGCAGTGCTAGAGGGCAGGGCCCCTCCTACAATGAGCAGTTCTTC. Translating it yields CSARGQGPSYNEQFF.

This chain links TRBV4-1 with TRBJ2-3; D is possibly TRBD2 (5 bases). Germline V CDR1 and CDR2: MGHRA, YSYEKL. V was shortened by 0 bases and J by 2 bases, with 12 bases between the two germline ends. The CDR3 is made up of 16 amino acids. The DNA for the CDR3 is TGCGCCAGCAGCCAAGAAGGAGGTGCTTACACAGATACGCAGTATTTT. Translation gives CASSQEGGAYTDTQYF.